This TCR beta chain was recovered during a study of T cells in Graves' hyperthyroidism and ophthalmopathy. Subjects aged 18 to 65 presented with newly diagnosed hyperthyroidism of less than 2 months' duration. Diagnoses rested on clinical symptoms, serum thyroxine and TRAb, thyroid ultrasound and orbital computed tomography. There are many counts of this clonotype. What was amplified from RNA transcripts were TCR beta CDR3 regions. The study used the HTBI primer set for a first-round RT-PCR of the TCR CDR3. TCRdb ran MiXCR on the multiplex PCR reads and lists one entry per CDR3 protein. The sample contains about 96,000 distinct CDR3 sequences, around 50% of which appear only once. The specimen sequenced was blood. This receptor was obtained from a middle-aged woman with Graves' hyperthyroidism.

The CDR3, as DNA: TGTGCCAGCAGCTTAGGGGATGCAACTAATGAAAAACTGTTTTTT. It codes for CASSLGDATNEKLFF. The rearrangement joins TRBV7-8 to TRBJ1-4; no reliable D call. The CDR3 spans 15 residues. Germline values: CDR1 SGHVS, CDR2 FQNEAQ. Deletions cut 1 base from V and 0 bases from J, with 6 bases between.